Below are 7 T cell receptor beta chains sequenced from a single sample in a study of T cell changes during pregnancy in multiple sclerosis. Libraries were prepared by immunoSEQ multiplex PCR; TCRdb keeps only in-frame clonotypes and omits some of them. The table shows some 44,000 clones, with nearly 90% occurring only once. Sample: CD4+ T cells from peripheral blood mononuclear cells, taken after pregnancy. The source is a female donor with multiple sclerosis, enrolled in a pregnancy study.

The chain carries TRBV27 and TRBJ2-5, with 10 nucleotides matching TRBD2. Germline-derived CDR1 and CDR2 are MNHEY and SMNVEV (reference sequence). Trimming removed 6 bases from V and 2 bases from J; junction bases left unmatched: 3. The CDR3 length is 14 residues. The CDR3 nucleotides read TGTGCCAGCAGGCCGGGACTAGCGCAAGAGACCCAGTACTTC. As protein: CASRPGLAQETQYF.

This clone was detected only once. The J gene is TRBJ2-1, the V gene TRBV2; 10 positions match TRBD2. Germline V CDR1 and CDR2: SNHLY, FYNNEI. The CDR3 has 14 residues. The V gene end was trimmed by 4 bases and the J gene end by 9 bases; junction bases not matched to a gene: 6. The CDR3 sequence is CASSGGTSDSEQFF. CDR3 nucleotides: TGTGCCAGCAGTGGGGGGACTAGCGATAGTGAGCAGTTCTTC.

This chain connects TRBV4-2 to TRBJ1-4, with D maybe TRBD1 (5 bases). This CDR3 is 16 amino acids long. V lost 0 bases to trimming and J lost 7 bases, with 15 bases between them. Germline V gene lookup returns CDR1 LGHNA and CDR2 YNFKEQ. CDR3 sequence: CASSQDSWGPGEKLFF. The DNA for the CDR3 is TGTGCCAGCAGCCAAGATTCATGGGGCCCCGGTGAAAAACTGTTTTTT.

This clone was counted a single time. This rearrangement joins TRBV7-2 to TRBJ2-5, with D possibly matching TRBD2 (6 bases). Trimming stripped 5 bases from V and 4 bases from J, with 14 bases between. The CDR3 loop spans 14 amino acids. CDR1 and CDR2 from the germline V gene are SGHTA and FQGNSA. The CDR3 here is CASSQGLYGETQYF. Here the CDR3 DNA reads TGTGCCAGCAGCCAGGGACTCTACGGAGAGACCCAGTACTTC.

This clone has just one count. The CDR3 reads CAISKIGGASSDETQYF. The CDR3 nucleotides read TGTGCCATCAGCAAAATCGGGGGGGCGTCATCAGATGAGACCCAGTACTTC. This chain joins TRBV10-3 and TRBJ2-5; the match to TRBD2 covers 8 bases. J lost 5 bases, V lost 6 bases, and 17 bases had no gene match. The CDR3 extends over 17 amino acids. Germline V gives CDR1 ENHRY, CDR2 SYGVKD.

The chain is built from TRBV11-2 and TRBJ2-6, with D maybe TRBD2 (5 bases). The germline V and J ends were trimmed by 1 base and 4 bases, with 14 bases remaining between them. Looked up from germline, CDR1 is SGHAT and CDR2 is FQNNGV. The CDR3 runs 17 residues. The CDR3 DNA reads as TGTGCCAGCAGCTTAGGAGTTTGGGGAGCCGGGGCCAACGTCCTGACTTTC. This sequence encodes CASSLGVWGAGANVLTF. The full variable domain, in which reference TRBV11-2 and TRBJ2-6 provide the parts outside the CDR3, is EAGVAQSPRYKIIEKRQSVAFWCNPISGHATLYWYQQILGQGPKLLIQFQNNGVVDDSQLPKDRFSAERLKGVDSTLKIQPAKLEDSAVYLCASSLGVWGAGANVLTFGAGSRLTVL.

J is TRBJ2-1 and V is TRBV7-9, with 9 nucleotides matching TRBD2. The CDR3 spans 14 residues. The trim removed 5 bases at V and 8 bases at J, leaving 7 bases unmatched. In germline, CDR1 is SEHNR, CDR2 FQNEAQ (reference sequence). In nucleotides, the CDR3 is TGTGCCAGCAGCGCCACGGGACTAGCCCATGAGCAGTTCTTC. Protein: CASSATGLAHEQFF.